These 20 T cell receptor beta chains were all obtained from the same sample, sequenced in a study of blood T cell repertoires in COVID-19. Some clones are missing from TCRdb's copy, which holds only in-frame ones; the method was immunoSEQ multiplex PCR. The data hold some 55,000 clones, with 90% observed a single time. Input material: peripheral blood. The receptors here all came from a human donor in a cohort sampled during active COVID-19.

The chain recombines TRBV18 with TRBJ2-4; TRBD1 agrees at 11 bases. Germline CDR1 KGHSH, CDR2 LQKENI. The J segment lost 8 bases and the V segment lost 1 base, leaving 7 bases of the junction unmatched. This CDR3 is 16 amino acids long. Written as DNA, the CDR3 is TGTGCCAGCTCACCACGGGACAGGGGGGGTGACGACATTCAGTACTTC. Translating it yields CASSPRDRGGDDIQYF.

The rearrangement links TRBV11-2 to TRBJ1-6; 10 bases line up with TRBD1. Looked up from germline, CDR1 is SGHAT and CDR2 is FQNNGV. Trimming removed 2 bases from V and 8 bases from J; junction bases left unmatched: 9. The CDR3 contains 17 residues. CDR3 region: CASSLRGTGEKDSPLHF. Written as DNA, the CDR3 is TGTGCCAGCAGCTTAAGGGGGACAGGGGAAAAGGATTCACCCCTCCACTTT.

J is TRBJ1-6 and V is TRBV30; D gene uncertain. Looked up from germline, CDR1 is GTSNPN and CDR2 is SVGIG (reference sequence). The CDR3 has 15 amino acids. V was trimmed by 2 bases and J by 0 bases, leaving 8 bases between them. CDR3 nucleotides: TGTGCCTGGAGTCCCTTGAGCTCCTATAATTCACCCCTCCACTTT. It is translated as CAWSPLSSYNSPLHF.

This chain joins TRBV5-4 and TRBJ1-1, with 8 positions matching TRBD1. The CDR3 is made up of 16 amino acids. The germline gives CDR1 SGHNT, CDR2 YYREEE (reference sequence). V dropped 0 bases and J dropped 4; count of bases not matched to a gene: 8. CDR3 sequence reads: CASSLVPTGVGTEAFF. CDR3 nucleotide sequence: TGTGCCAGCAGCTTGGTCCCGACAGGGGTTGGCACTGAAGCTTTCTTT.

The rearrangement joins TRBV7-8 to TRBJ2-7; the match to TRBD1 covers 7 bases. CDR3 length: 15 amino acids. CDR1 SGHVS and CDR2 FQNEAQ come from the germline V gene. V dropped 5 bases and J dropped 9; count of bases not matched to a gene: 16. CDR3 residues: CASSKDRWDLGRQYF. CDR3 nucleotides: TGTGCCAGCAGCAAGGACAGGTGGGACCTTGGTCGGCAGTACTTC.

The chain uses TRBV9 and TRBJ2-5, with 8 nucleotides matching TRBD2. With 5 bases clipped from V and 5 bases from J, the junction kept 14 bases outside the gene matches. Germline CDR1 is SGDLS and CDR2 is YYNGEE. This CDR3 region has 16 residues. CDR3 sequence: CASSESGTRGGETQYF. The CDR3 nucleotides read TGTGCCAGCAGTGAATCCGGGACTAGAGGTGGGGAGACCCAGTACTTC.

The rearrangement joins TRBV5-4 to TRBJ2-1, with TRBD2 identical over 11 bases. This CDR3 has 15 amino acids. Germline CDR1 reads SGHNT; CDR2 reads YYREEE (reference sequence). V lost 1 base, J lost 8 bases, and 5 bases stayed unmatched. As DNA, the CDR3 is TGTGCCAGCAGCTTGACTAGCGGGGGAGAGGATGAGCAGTTCTTC. Translation: CASSLTSGGEDEQFF.

The rearrangement uses TRBV29-1 and TRBJ1-1; D not resolved. This CDR3 has 12 residues. V lost 7 bases to trimming and J lost 0 bases, with 9 bases between them. The V gene's germline CDR1 is SQVTM and CDR2 ANQGSEA. CDR3 amino acids: CSAGIMNTEAFF. Here the CDR3 DNA reads TGCAGCGCCGGGATCATGAACACTGAAGCTTTCTTT. Variable domain in full (rest from reference TRBV29-1 and TRBJ1-1): SAVISQKPSRDICQRGTSLTIQCQVDSQVTMMFWYRQQPGQSLTLIATANQGSEATYESGFVIDKFPISRPNLTFSTLTVSNMSPEDSSIYLCSAGIMNTEAFFGQGTRLTVV.

The rearrangement uses TRBV10-3 and TRBJ2-1; 8 bases align to TRBD2. The CDR3 has 14 amino acids. V was pared by 4 bases and J by 4 bases, with 3 bases of the junction left unmatched. The germline V gene has CDR1 ENHRY and CDR2 SYGVKD. CDR3 in amino acids: CAISASSGYNEQFF. The CDR3 region has the DNA TGTGCCATCAGTGCGTCTAGCGGGTACAATGAGCAGTTCTTC.

J is TRBJ1-1 and V is TRBV4-1; TRBD1 agrees at 10 bases. This CDR3 is built from 16 residues. Germline CDR1 and CDR2: MGHRA and YSYEKL. V gave up 5 bases and J gave up 7 bases; unmatched junction bases: 13. CDR3 in amino acids: CASSAQPGQGPFEAFF. CDR3 DNA: TGCGCCAGCAGCGCCCAGCCGGGACAGGGGCCTTTTGAAGCTTTCTTT.

The chain carries TRBV11-3 and TRBJ2-1; maybe TRBD2 (5 bases). There are 13 residues in the CDR3. The V end was cut by 5 bases, the J end by 5 bases, with 10 bases between. Looked up from germline, CDR1 is SGHNT and CDR2 is YENEEA. CDR3 nucleotides: TGTGCCAGCAGCGTCTGGGGAGACAATGAGCAGTTCTTC. It specifies CASSVWGDNEQFF.

This clone was detected a few times. The genes are TRBV24-1 and TRBJ1-4, with TRBD1 matching 7 bases. Germline V gene lookup returns CDR1 KGHDR and CDR2 SFDVKD. The CDR3 sequence is 17 residues long. The trim removed 4 bases at V and 0 bases at J, leaving 7 bases unmatched. The CDR3 nucleotides are TGTGCCACCAGTGAAAAGGGGGCAGGTGCAACTAATGAAAAACTGTTTTTT. Residues: CATSEKGAGATNEKLFF.

CDR3 nucleotide sequence: TGCGCCAGCAGCGGAACTTCGGGGTTATTACAGACAGATACGCAGTATTTT. It yields the protein CASSGTSGLLQTDTQYF. The rearrangement joins TRBV5-1 to TRBJ2-3, with a weak D call TRBD2 (5 bases). Germline V lookup: CDR1 SGHRS, CDR2 YFSETQ. There are 17 residues in the CDR3. The V gene lost 4 bases and the J gene lost 3 bases, with 21 bases spanning the gap. Full variable domain (remainder filled in from reference TRBV5-1 and TRBJ2-3): KAGVTQTPRYLIKTRGQQVTLSCSPISGHRSVSWYQQTPGQGLQFLFEYFSETQRNKGNFPGRFSGRQFSNSRSEMNVSTLELGDSALYLCASSGTSGLLQTDTQYFGPGTRLTVL.

The sample holds a few counts of this clone. The V gene is TRBV11-2, the J gene TRBJ1-6; 7 bases fit TRBD1. This CDR3 contains 16 residues. Per germline, CDR1 SGHAT and CDR2 FQNNGV. J lost 9 bases, V lost 5 bases, and 13 bases had no gene match. CDR3 in DNA: TGTGCCAGCAGCCCGGGAAACAGGGGTGGTAGTTCACCCCTCCACTTT. Protein sequence: CASSPGNRGGSSPLHF.

This sequence joins TRBV9 and TRBJ1-6, with 7 bases matching TRBD1. V was pared by 3 bases and J by 6 bases, with 9 bases of the junction left unmatched. The CDR3 contains 16 residues. In germline, CDR1 is SGDLS, CDR2 YYNGEE. As DNA, the CDR3 is TGTGCCAGCAGCGCAAACGCGTGGGACAGTAATTCACCCCTCCACTTT. This translates into CASSANAWDSNSPLHF.

The V call is TRBV6-5, the J call TRBJ2-2, with a weak D call TRBD1 (6 bases). The CDR3 sequence is 14 residues long. The V and J ends lost 10 bases and 6 bases respectively, with 18 bases between them. Germline CDR1 is MNHEY and CDR2 is SVGAGI. DNA of the CDR3: TGTGCCACCAGGGGCTCTACTTCCCCCGGGGAGCTGTTTTTT. Translation gives CATRGSTSPGELFF.

The V call is TRBV10-3, the J call TRBJ1-1; D possibly corresponds to TRBD1 (5 bases). V lost 0 bases and J lost 1, with 24 bases in between. In germline, CDR1 is ENHRY, CDR2 SYGVKD. The CDR3 is made up of 20 amino acids. In nucleotides, the CDR3 is TGTGCCATCAGTGAGTCGGGTCGGAAAACGACAGTAGGTGGGAACACTGAAGCTTTCTTT. It codes for CAISESGRKTTVGGNTEAFF.

The chain has TRBV28 and TRBJ1-5, with D possibly matching TRBD1 (5 bases). Per the germline V gene, CDR1 is MDHEN and CDR2 is SYDVKM. The CDR3 spans 13 residues. Trimming removed 3 bases from V and 7 bases from J, with 10 bases in between. The CDR3 protein is CASSFRVRQPQHF. In nucleotides, the CDR3 is TGTGCCAGCAGTTTCAGGGTAAGGCAGCCCCAGCATTTT. Based on the CDR3 plus reference TRBV28 and TRBJ1-5, the full variable domain is DVKVTQSSRYLVKRTGEKVFLECVQDMDHENMFWYRQDPGLGLRLIYFSYDVKMKEKGDIPEGYSVSREKKERFSLILESASTNQTSMYLCASSFRVRQPQHFGDGTRLSIL.

The V gene is TRBV27, the J gene TRBJ2-7, with 10 nucleotides matching TRBD2. This CDR3 contains 15 residues. The germline V gene encodes CDR1 MNHEY and CDR2 SMNVEV (reference sequence). J was trimmed by 2 bases and V by 5 bases; bases with no gene match: 6. Here the CDR3 reads CASSPDSGGTYEQYV. In DNA, the CDR3 is TGTGCCAGCAGTCCTGATAGCGGGGGGACCTACGAGCAGTACGTC.

The chain employs TRBV4-2 and TRBJ1-1; D is possibly TRBD1 (6 bases). Germline V gene data show CDR1 as LGHNA and CDR2 as YNFKEQ. V gave up 1 base and J gave up 11 bases, with 14 bases separating them. CDR3 length: 13 amino acids. Written as DNA, the CDR3 is TGTGCCAGCAGCCAAGCCGGGCCAGGGGTGGCTTTCTTT. This codes for CASSQAGPGVAFF.